One sample yielded the 24 T cell receptor beta chains listed below, sequenced in a study of cytomegalovirus exposure and HLA in healthy donors. PCR amplification relied on 60 Vbeta primers (plus 13 Jbeta primers). Generated by immunoSEQ multiplex PCR, the TCRdb table keeps only in-frame clones and is missing some. Among some 210,000 clones listed, 77% were seen once. The sample comprised PBMCs. These receptors were collected from a woman under 40 in good health and CMV-seropositive.

V usage is TRBV27 and J usage is TRBJ1-3, with 9 bases aligning to TRBD1. The CDR3 totals 17 residues. Per the germline V gene, CDR1 is MNHEY and CDR2 is SMNVEV (reference sequence). J gave up 4 bases and V 6 bases, and 13 bases lay outside the gene matches. CDR3 residues: CASSSWTGDSYGNTIYF. The CDR3 DNA follows: TGTGCCAGCAGCTCCTGGACAGGGGATTCTTACGGAAACACCATATATTTT.

The chain links TRBV4-1 to TRBJ1-4; the match to TRBD1 covers 7 bases. The CDR3 totals 17 residues. Germline trimming cut 4 bases from V and 4 bases from J; bases unmatched to any gene: 12. CDR1 and CDR2 from the germline V gene are MGHRA and YSYEKL. In DNA, the CDR3 is TGCGCCAGCAGCCCGGGGACAGCGGACCTGGTTAATGAAAAACTGTTTTTT. Its protein product is CASSPGTADLVNEKLFF.

The V and J genes are TRBV7-2 and TRBJ1-5; the match to TRBD1 covers 8 bases. CDR3 length equals 18 residues. The V gene end was trimmed by 1 base and the J gene end by 4 bases; junction bases not matched to a gene: 12. CDR1 and CDR2 (germline): SGHTA, FQGNSA. For the CDR3, the DNA is TGTGCCAGCAGCTTAGGGGCCAGACAGGGGACGCAGAATCAGCCCCAGCATTTT. Amino acid sequence: CASSLGARQGTQNQPQHF. The full variable domain, in which reference TRBV7-2 and TRBJ1-5 provide the parts outside the CDR3, is GAGVSQSPSNKVTEKGKDVELRCDPISGHTALYWYRQSLGQGLEFLIYFQGNSAPDKSGLPSDRFSAERTGGSVSTLTIQRTQQEDSAVYLCASSLGARQGTQNQPQHFGDGTRLSIL.

This clone has just a few counts. The genes are TRBV29-1 and TRBJ2-7; 9 bases are a match to TRBD2. The V segment lost 6 bases and the J segment 7 bases; nucleotides outside the gene matches: 7. Per germline, CDR1 SQVTM and CDR2 ANQGSEA. This CDR3 comprises 12 residues. CDR3 amino acids: CSVQAGGFEQYF. CDR3 DNA: TGCAGCGTCCAAGCGGGAGGCTTTGAGCAGTACTTC.

The chain carries TRBV30 and TRBJ2-5; D is possibly TRBD1 (5 bases). The V gene's germline CDR1 is GTSNPN and CDR2 SVGIG (reference sequence). V was cut by 0 bases and J by 5 bases, with 10 bases left in between. The CDR3 totals 13 residues. CDR3 in DNA: TGTGCCTGGAGTGTTGGGGCGATTGAGACCCAGTACTTC. Amino acid sequence: CAWSVGAIETQYF.

The V call is TRBV28, the J call TRBJ1-2, with unresolved D. Germline lookup yields CDR1 MDHEN and CDR2 SYDVKM. The CDR3 runs to 12 residues. V gave up 8 bases and J gave up 3 bases, with 10 bases separating them. The chain's CDR3 is CASAGWDYGYTF. Here the CDR3 DNA reads TGTGCCAGCGCCGGGTGGGACTATGGCTACACCTTC.

The CDR3: CASSFTSGSGYEQYF. In DNA form, the CDR3 reads TGTGCCAGCAGTTTCACTAGCGGGAGCGGCTACGAGCAGTACTTC. This chain links TRBV27 with TRBJ2-7; 11 nucleotides match TRBD2. CDR1 and CDR2 (germline): MNHEY, SMNVEV (reference sequence). The CDR3 runs 15 residues. With 3 bases clipped from V and 3 bases from J, the junction kept 4 bases outside the gene matches.

The rearrangement joins TRBV9 to TRBJ1-1; 11 bases map to TRBD1. J lost 4 bases, V lost 4 bases, and 3 bases had no gene match. This CDR3 is 14 amino acids long. From germline, CDR1 is SGDLS and CDR2 YYNGEE. In nucleotides, the CDR3 is TGTGCCAGCAGCCCCGGGACAGGGGGCACTGAAGCTTTCTTT. Encoded protein: CASSPGTGGTEAFF. Filled out from reference TRBV9 and TRBJ1-1, the complete variable domain reads DSGVTQTPKHLITATGQRVTLRCSPRSGDLSVYWYQQSLDQGLQFLIQYYNGEERAKGNILERFSAQQFPDLHSELNLSSLELGDSALYFCASSPGTGGTEAFFGQGTRLTVV.

This clone was seen a handful of times. The gene calls are TRBV1 and TRBJ2-1; the D call TRBD2 from the table was never checked on the DNA. TRBV1 is assigned pseudogene status. This CDR3 region has 16 residues. CDR3 sequence reads: CTSSQVPSGSSSEQFF. CDR3 DNA sequence: TGCACCAGCAGCCAAGTCCCTAGCGGGAGTTCTAGTGAGCAGTTCTTC.

This chain links TRBV2 with TRBJ2-5; D is possibly TRBD1 (5 bases). CDR1 is SNHLY, CDR2 FYNNEI, per germline. The CDR3 is made up of 16 amino acids. V was pared by 5 bases and J by 0 bases, with 16 bases between. The CDR3 here is CASSRLKDRYQETQYF. The CDR3 DNA reads as TGTGCCAGCAGTCGGTTAAAAGACAGATACCAAGAGACCCAGTACTTC.

This CDR3 reads CASSLPSTRGTSTNEKLFF. The CDR3 bases are TGTGCCAGCAGCTTACCGTCTACCAGGGGGACCTCAACTAATGAAAAACTGTTTTTT. This chain links TRBV7-9 with TRBJ1-4; TRBD1 matches at 7 bases. With V trimmed by 2 bases and J by 0 bases, 12 bases remained unmatched. Germline CDR1 is SEHNR and CDR2 is FQNEAQ (reference sequence). The length of the CDR3 is 19 residues.

This chain links TRBV15 with TRBJ1-2, with D uncertain. Germline CDR1 and CDR2: LNHNV and YYDKDF (reference sequence). CDR3 length: 15 residues. V was shortened by 0 bases and J by 5 bases, with 13 bases between the two germline ends. CDR3 amino acids: CATSRDTGFGYGYTF. The CDR3 DNA sequence: TGTGCCACCAGCAGAGACACGGGGTTCGGGTATGGCTACACCTTC.

This clone showed up just once. V is TRBV5-1 and J is TRBJ1-1, with 9 bases fitting TRBD1. CDR3 length: 15 amino acids. The ends lost 5 bases at V and 4 bases at J; junction bases unmatched: 9. Germline CDR1 SGHRS, CDR2 YFSETQ. The CDR3 nucleotides are TGCGCCAGCAGATTTCTAACAGGGGGCTCCACTGAAGCTTTCTTT. This codes for CASRFLTGGSTEAFF.

This clone was counted only a few times. The chain recombines TRBV7-3 with TRBJ2-7; 7 bases line up with TRBD2. Looked up from germline, CDR1 is SGHTA and CDR2 is FQGTGA. This CDR3 is 14 amino acids long. The V segment lost 3 bases and the J segment 4 bases; nucleotides outside the gene matches: 6. CDR3 region: CASSFASGGYEQYF. The DNA for the CDR3 is TGTGCCAGCAGCTTTGCATCCGGGGGGTACGAGCAGTACTTC.

V and J are TRBV2 and TRBJ2-6; D gene ambiguous. The CDR3 totals 15 residues. Germline V gene sequence: CDR1 SNHLY, CDR2 FYNNEI. V was shortened by 4 bases and J by 0 bases, with 7 bases between the two germline ends. The CDR3 region is CASSGGNSGANVLTF. For the CDR3, the DNA is TGTGCCAGCAGTGGAGGTAACTCTGGGGCCAACGTCCTGACTTTC.

This rearrangement joins TRBV30 to TRBJ2-3; 12 bases line up with TRBD2. CDR3 length equals 13 residues. V lost 8 bases to trimming and J lost 0 bases; unmatched junction nucleotides: 0. Germline lookup yields CDR1 GTSNPN and CDR2 SVGIG (reference sequence). The CDR3 reads CAGTSGSTDTQYF. CDR3 sequence (DNA): TGTGCCGGGACTAGCGGGAGCACAGATACGCAGTATTTT.

This clone was picked up one time. This chain connects TRBV5-1 to TRBJ1-4; D remains unclear. The V end lost 3 bases, the J end lost 8 bases, and 17 bases lay between the germline ends. There are 15 residues in the CDR3. Germline V CDR1 and CDR2: SGHRS, YFSETQ. CDR3 residues: CASSSGVLYREKLFF. Here the CDR3 DNA reads TGCGCCAGCAGCTCCGGGGTTCTCTATCGGGAAAAACTGTTTTTT.

V usage is TRBV13 and J usage is TRBJ1-2; 7 bases line up with TRBD1. Germline CDR1 and CDR2: PRHDT and FYEKMQ (reference sequence). The ends lost 5 bases at V and 7 bases at J; junction bases unmatched: 16. This CDR3 contains 16 residues. Here the CDR3 DNA reads TGTGCCAGCAGCGCCTATCACCAGGGGGGAGTGAGTGGCTACACCTTC. As protein: CASSAYHQGGVSGYTF.

V gene TRBV4-2 combines with J gene TRBJ2-5, with TRBD2 matching 9 bases. Per germline, CDR1 LGHNA and CDR2 YNFKEQ. The CDR3 extends over 17 amino acids. V lost 1 base to trimming and J lost 5 bases; unmatched junction nucleotides: 11. The CDR3 here is CASSQAVGGGAAETQYF. The CDR3, as DNA: TGTGCCAGCAGCCAAGCTGTGGGCGGGGGGGCGGCCGAGACCCAGTACTTC.

This rearrangement joins TRBV28 to TRBJ2-7; 7 nucleotides align to TRBD1. Germline V gene lookup returns CDR1 MDHEN and CDR2 SYDVKM. The CDR3 extends over 15 amino acids. Losses at the gene ends were 2 bases for V and 4 bases for J; bases not matched to a gene: 8. CDR3 bases: TGTGCCAGCAGTTTACCGGGACAGCGAAATTACGAGCAGTACTTC. This encodes CASSLPGQRNYEQYF.

This chain connects TRBV7-2 to TRBJ2-5; TRBD2 agrees at 7 bases. Germline V gene data show CDR1 as SGHTA and CDR2 as FQGNSA. This CDR3 has 15 amino acids. V was pared by 2 bases and J by 4 bases, with 7 bases of the junction left unmatched. As DNA, the CDR3 is TGTGCCAGCAGCTTATACGCTAGCGGACGAGAGACCCAGTACTTC. This sequence encodes CASSLYASGRETQYF.

The gene calls are TRBV6-1 and TRBJ1-5; TRBD1 matches 12 bases. This CDR3 contains 18 residues. V gave up 4 bases and J gave up 6 bases; unmatched junction bases: 13. Germline V gives CDR1 MNHNS, CDR2 SASEGT. CDR3: CASSGIQGTGGPSQPQHF. CDR3 bases: TGTGCCAGCAGTGGCATACAAGGGACAGGGGGCCCCTCTCAGCCCCAGCATTTT.

V gene TRBV28 combines with J gene TRBJ2-1, with TRBD2 as a possible D gene (6 bases). Germline V gene lookup returns CDR1 MDHEN and CDR2 SYDVKM. The CDR3 contains 18 residues. With 1 base removed from V and 5 bases from J, the gap between germline ends came to 21 bases. This CDR3 is CASSLYPGGVAVDNEQFF. CDR3 coding DNA: TGTGCCAGCAGTTTATACCCGGGTGGAGTAGCGGTAGACAATGAGCAGTTCTTC. Complete variable domain (other parts from reference TRBV28 and TRBJ2-1): DVKVTQSSRYLVKRTGEKVFLECVQDMDHENMFWYRQDPGLGLRLIYFSYDVKMKEKGDIPEGYSVSREKKERFSLILESASTNQTSMYLCASSLYPGGVAVDNEQFFGPGTRLTVL.

The chain employs TRBV5-1 and TRBJ2-5; 8 bases are shared with TRBD1. This CDR3 has 14 residues. The germline V gene has CDR1 SGHRS and CDR2 YFSETQ. V shed 4 bases, J shed 4 bases, and the junction held 6 bases outside the gene matches. DNA for the CDR3: TGCGCCAGCAGCCGAATGGGGACAGGAGAGACCCAGTACTTC. Translating gives CASSRMGTGETQYF.